The 14 T cell receptor beta chains reported below all come from one sample, sequenced in a study of blood T cell repertoires in COVID-19. Clones were sequenced by immunoSEQ multiplex PCR, and TCRdb holds only the in-frame ones, with some missing. The sample carries some 96,000 clones, about 90% recorded once. The sample comprised peripheral blood. The source of these receptors is a man younger than 45 in a cohort sampled during active COVID-19.

This sequence joins TRBV30 and TRBJ2-1; D is uncertain. The germline V gene encodes CDR1 GTSNPN and CDR2 SVGIG (reference sequence). V was pared by 7 bases and J by 1 base, with 2 bases between. This CDR3 contains 10 residues. The CDR3 region has the DNA TGTGCCTCGTCCTACAATGAGCAGTTCTTC. It codes for CASSYNEQFF.

The chain recombines TRBV6-5 with TRBJ2-1; D gene unclear. This CDR3 contains 16 residues. From germline, CDR1 is MNHEY and CDR2 SVGAGI. V dropped 0 bases and J dropped 0 bases, with 9 bases sitting between them. CDR3 loop: CASSYSFPSSYNEQFF. Written as DNA, the CDR3 is TGTGCCAGCAGTTACTCTTTTCCGAGCTCCTACAATGAGCAGTTCTTC.

This chain links TRBV6-2 or TRBV6-3 with TRBJ2-3; tentatively, D is TRBD2 (6 bases). This CDR3 region has 16 residues. V gave up 5 bases and J gave up 5 bases, with 20 bases separating them. Germline assignment: CDR1 MNHEY and CDR2 SVGEGT. The CDR3 spells CASSNRLVAGGDTQYF. CDR3 nucleotides: TGTGCCAGCAGTAACAGACTAGTAGCTGGGGGAGATACGCAGTATTTT.

This chain links TRBV3-1 (or the pseudogene TRBV3-2) with TRBJ2-3; a possible D gene is TRBD2 (5 bases). V was clipped by 0 bases and J by 2 bases, with 6 bases between them. The CDR3 extends over 14 amino acids. CDR1 is LGHDT and CDR2 is YNNKEL in the germline V gene (reference sequence). Here the CDR3 DNA reads TGTGCCAGCAGCCAAGATCTAGCCACAGATACGCAGTATTTT. Its protein product is CASSQDLATDTQYF.

The gene calls are TRBV19 and TRBJ2-7, with D possibly TRBD1 on 7 matching bases. Germline CDR1 and CDR2: LNHDA and SQIVND (reference sequence). The germline V and J ends were trimmed by 3 bases and 2 bases, with 14 bases remaining between them. The length of the CDR3 is 15 residues. This chain's CDR3 is CASSIGQGGPYEQYF. CDR3 in DNA: TGTGCCAGTAGTATCGGGCAGGGGGGCCCCTACGAGCAGTACTTC.

This clone showed up just once. The chain employs TRBV5-5 and TRBJ2-3; no clear D gene. With 2 bases removed from V and 0 bases from J, the gap between germline ends came to 16 bases. CDR3 size: 17 residues. Germline V gene data show CDR1 as SGHKS and CDR2 as YYEKEE (reference sequence). For the CDR3, the DNA is TGTGCCAGCAGCTTCGACGTGGCAGACTCTAGCACAGATACGCAGTATTTT. This sequence encodes CASSFDVADSSTDTQYF.

The chain couples TRBV5-4 to TRBJ1-1; D might be TRBD1 (5 bases). The CDR3 is 16 amino acids. Trimming stripped 4 bases from V and 1 base from J, with 17 bases between. Germline assignment: CDR1 SGHNT and CDR2 YYREEE (reference sequence). CDR3 in DNA: TGTGCCAGCAGCCTTCCCCGACAGAGAGAGAACACTGAAGCTTTCTTT. Translation gives CASSLPRQRENTEAFF.

The chain carries TRBV24-1 and TRBJ1-2; 7 nucleotides match TRBD1. This CDR3 is built from 14 residues. Trimming at V came to 0 bases and at J to 4 bases, leaving 1 base not matched to a gene. The germline V gene encodes CDR1 KGHDR and CDR2 SFDVKD. The CDR3 region has the DNA TGTGCCACCAGTGATTTGTCAGGGGGCTATGGCTACACCTTC. Amino acids: CATSDLSGGYGYTF.

The CDR3 is CASSKGTGRANVLTF. The CDR3 DNA follows: TGTGCCAGCAGCAAGGGGACAGGGAGGGCCAACGTCCTGACTTTC. This chain uses TRBV6-5 with TRBJ2-6; 9 nucleotides align to TRBD1. V lost 6 bases, J lost 5 bases, and 5 bases stayed unmatched. Germline assignment: CDR1 MNHEY and CDR2 SVGAGI. The CDR3 sequence is 15 residues long.

This clone was observed a few times. The chain combines TRBV7-3 with TRBJ2-7; 10 bases are a match to TRBD1. With V trimmed by 1 base and J by 5 bases, 8 bases remained unmatched. The CDR3 is 16 residues long. Germline-derived CDR1 and CDR2 are SGHTA and FQGTGA. The CDR3 reads CASSLKGQGSSHEQYF. CDR3 bases: TGTGCCAGCAGCTTAAAGGGACAGGGGTCTTCCCACGAGCAGTACTTC.

CDR3 coding DNA: TGTGCCAGCATACAGGGCCCGTCCTCGACCCAGTACTTC. The encoded protein is CASIQGPSSTQYF. V usage is TRBV6-5 and J usage is TRBJ2-5; a possible D gene is TRBD1 (6 bases). This CDR3 is 13 amino acids long. The V end was cut by 7 bases, the J end by 7 bases, with 16 bases between. Germline V CDR1 and CDR2: MNHEY, SVGAGI.

CDR3 amino acids: CASSPLTSGGARETQYF. In DNA form, the CDR3 reads TGTGCCAGCAGCCCTCTGACTAGCGGGGGGGCACGGGAGACCCAGTACTTC. The V and J genes are TRBV28 and TRBJ2-5, with 14 bases matching TRBD2. CDR1 is MDHEN, CDR2 SYDVKM, per germline. CDR3 length: 17 residues. Trimming removed 6 bases from V and 5 bases from J; junction bases left unmatched: 11.

Regarding this clone: Relative to the germline gene, one junction end is altered; a read error may explain this. This rearrangement joins TRBV19 to TRBJ1-3; D gene unclear. The germline CDR1 and CDR2 sequences are LNHDA and SQIVND (reference sequence). The CDR3 has 14 amino acids. CDR3 residues: CASSIVRAGNTIYF. Here the CDR3 DNA reads TGTGCCAGTAGCATAGTCCGCGCCGGAAACACCATATATTTT.

The V and J genes are TRBV27 and TRBJ1-5, with TRBD1 matching over 10 bases. The junction had 8 bases not matched to a gene; V was cut back by 3 bases and J by 0 bases. This CDR3 has 18 amino acids. Germline V gives CDR1 MNHEY, CDR2 SMNVEV (reference sequence). This CDR3 reads CASSLTGGETYSNQPQHF. CDR3 DNA sequence: TGTGCCAGCAGTTTGACAGGGGGCGAAACATATAGCAATCAGCCCCAGCATTTT.